The clone carrying this TCR beta chain was counted between two and nine times. This may be a read error, as it is one base from a much larger clone. Germline lookup yields CDR1 MNHNS and CDR2 SASEGT. V was pared by 2 bases and J by 5 bases, with 5 bases of the junction left unmatched. CDR3 length: 14 amino acids. The data belong to a study of prognosis after radiotherapy for stage I lung cancer. The wider study: The non-small cell lung cancer patients were all regarded as unsuitable for surgery on medical grounds. Histology showed adenocarcinoma in approximately eleven patients versus squamous cell carcinoma in more than five.

From genomic DNA, TCR beta CDR3 was amplified by two-round multiplex PCR. Initially, in first-round PCR, primers specific to each TRBV and TRBJ gene were used. TCRdb reprocessed the multiplex PCR reads via MiXCR and lists one record per CDR3 protein. The sample lists some 39,000 distinct CDR3 sequences, approximately 24% occurring once. The sequences come from PBMCs, collected before or after stereotactic body radiation therapy (not recorded which). The chain combines TRBV6-1 with TRBJ1-1; 7 bases agree with TRBD1. This TCR came from a donor aged 50 or older with non-small cell lung cancer. The CDR3 DNA follows: TGTGCCAGCAGTGAACAGGGGGAGTGTACTGAAGCTTTCTTT. This sequence encodes CASSEQGECTEAFF.